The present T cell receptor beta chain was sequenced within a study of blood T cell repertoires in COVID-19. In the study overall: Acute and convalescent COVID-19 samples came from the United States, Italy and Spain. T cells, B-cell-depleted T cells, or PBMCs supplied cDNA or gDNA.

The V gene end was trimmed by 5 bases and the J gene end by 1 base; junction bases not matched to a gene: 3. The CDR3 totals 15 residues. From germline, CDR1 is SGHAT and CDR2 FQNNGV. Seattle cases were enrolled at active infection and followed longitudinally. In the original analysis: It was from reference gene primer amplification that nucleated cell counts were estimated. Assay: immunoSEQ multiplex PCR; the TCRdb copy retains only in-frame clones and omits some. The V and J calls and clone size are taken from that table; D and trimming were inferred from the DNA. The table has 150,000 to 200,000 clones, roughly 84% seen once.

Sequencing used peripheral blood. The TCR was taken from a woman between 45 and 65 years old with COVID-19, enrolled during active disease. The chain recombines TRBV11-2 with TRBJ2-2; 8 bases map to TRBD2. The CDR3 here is CASSRSGENTGELFF. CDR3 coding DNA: TGTGCCAGCAGCCGTAGCGGGGAGAACACCGGGGAGCTGTTTTTT.